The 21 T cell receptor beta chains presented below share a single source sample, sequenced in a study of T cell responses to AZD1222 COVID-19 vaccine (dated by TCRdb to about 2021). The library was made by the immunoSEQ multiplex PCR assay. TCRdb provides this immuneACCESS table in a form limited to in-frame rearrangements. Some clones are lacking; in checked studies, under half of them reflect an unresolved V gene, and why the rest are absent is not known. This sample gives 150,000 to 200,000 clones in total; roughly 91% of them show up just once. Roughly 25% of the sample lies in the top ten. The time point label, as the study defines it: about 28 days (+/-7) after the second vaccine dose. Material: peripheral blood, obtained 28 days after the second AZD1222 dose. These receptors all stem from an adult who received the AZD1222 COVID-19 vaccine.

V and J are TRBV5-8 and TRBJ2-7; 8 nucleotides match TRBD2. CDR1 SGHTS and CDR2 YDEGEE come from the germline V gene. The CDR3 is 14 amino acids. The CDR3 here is CSSRGGHGGGEQYF. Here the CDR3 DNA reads TGTTCCTCTCGGGGCGGCCACGGCGGGGGGGAGCAGTACTTC.

The CDR3 DNA is TGTGCCAGCAGTTTGGGAGGGGTTCCCTACGAGCAGTACTTC. The encoded protein is CASSLGGVPYEQYF. The V call is TRBV28, the J call TRBJ2-7; TRBD2 matches 7 bases. The V gene end was trimmed by 3 bases and the J gene end by 2 bases; junction bases not matched to a gene: 4. CDR3 length: 14 residues. The germline V gene has CDR1 MDHEN and CDR2 SYDVKM.

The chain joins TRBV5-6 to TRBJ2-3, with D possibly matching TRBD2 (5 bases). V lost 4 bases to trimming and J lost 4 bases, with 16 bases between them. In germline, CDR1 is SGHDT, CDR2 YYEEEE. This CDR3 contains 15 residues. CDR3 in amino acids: CASSGDWAGPDTQYF. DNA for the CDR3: TGTGCCAGCAGCGGTGACTGGGCGGGCCCAGATACGCAGTATTTT.

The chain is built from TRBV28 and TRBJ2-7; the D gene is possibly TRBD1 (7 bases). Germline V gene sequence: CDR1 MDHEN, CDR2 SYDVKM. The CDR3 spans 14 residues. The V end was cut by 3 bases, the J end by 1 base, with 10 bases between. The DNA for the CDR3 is TGTGCCAGCAGTTTGGCAGGGGGGTCCTACGAGCAGTACTTC. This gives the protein CASSLAGGSYEQYF.

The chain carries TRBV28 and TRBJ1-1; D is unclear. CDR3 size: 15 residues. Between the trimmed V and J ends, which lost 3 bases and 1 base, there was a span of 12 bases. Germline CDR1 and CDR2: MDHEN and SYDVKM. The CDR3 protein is CASSFKYGRNTEAFF. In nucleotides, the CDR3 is TGTGCCAGCAGTTTTAAGTACGGGAGGAACACTGAAGCTTTCTTT.

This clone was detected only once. CDR3 sequence (DNA): TGCGCCAGCAGCCAAGATTGGGGCGGGGGCCTCTACGAGCAGTACTTC. As protein: CASSQDWGGGLYEQYF. This chain connects TRBV4-3 to TRBJ2-7; D may be TRBD2 (7 bases). Germline V CDR1 and CDR2: LGHNA, YSLEER. V lost 0 bases and J lost 3, with 15 bases in between. The CDR3 runs 16 residues.

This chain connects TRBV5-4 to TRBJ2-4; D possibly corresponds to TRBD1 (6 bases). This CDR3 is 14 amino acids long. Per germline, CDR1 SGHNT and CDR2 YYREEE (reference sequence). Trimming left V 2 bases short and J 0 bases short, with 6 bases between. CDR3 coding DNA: TGTGCCAGCAGCTTACAGGGAGCCAAAAACATTCAGTACTTC. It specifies CASSLQGAKNIQYF.

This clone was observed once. The CDR3 reads CSVEERGRNTQYF. DNA for the CDR3: TGCAGCGTTGAAGAACGAGGGCGAAATACGCAGTATTTT. The chain uses TRBV29-1 and TRBJ2-3, with D perhaps matching TRBD2 (5 bases). The CDR3 length is 13 residues. V was shortened by 0 bases and J by 7 bases, with 11 bases between the two germline ends. The germline V gene has CDR1 SQVTM and CDR2 ANQGSEA.

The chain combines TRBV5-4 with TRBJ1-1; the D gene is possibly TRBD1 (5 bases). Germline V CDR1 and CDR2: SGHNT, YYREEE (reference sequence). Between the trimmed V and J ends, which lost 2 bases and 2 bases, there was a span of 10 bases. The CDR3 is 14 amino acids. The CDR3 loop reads CASSFGGVNTEAFF. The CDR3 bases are TGTGCCAGCAGCTTTGGAGGGGTTAACACTGAAGCTTTCTTT.

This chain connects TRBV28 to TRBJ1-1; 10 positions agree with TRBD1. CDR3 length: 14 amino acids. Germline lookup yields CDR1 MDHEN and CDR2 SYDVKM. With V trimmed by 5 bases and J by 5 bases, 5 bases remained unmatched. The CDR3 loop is CASSPTGGWTEAFF. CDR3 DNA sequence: TGTGCCAGCAGTCCGACAGGGGGCTGGACTGAAGCTTTCTTT.

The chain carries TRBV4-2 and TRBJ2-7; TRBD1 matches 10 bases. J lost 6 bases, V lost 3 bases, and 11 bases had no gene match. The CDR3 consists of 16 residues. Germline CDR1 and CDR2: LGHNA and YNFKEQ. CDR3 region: CASSHLPGQGIPEQYF. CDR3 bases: TGTGCCAGCAGCCACCTCCCGGGACAGGGGATCCCCGAGCAGTACTTC.

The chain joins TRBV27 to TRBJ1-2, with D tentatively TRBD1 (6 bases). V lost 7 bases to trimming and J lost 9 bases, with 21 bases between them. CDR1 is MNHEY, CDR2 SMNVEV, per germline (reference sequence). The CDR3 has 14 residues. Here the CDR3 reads CASKYAGDAGSYTF. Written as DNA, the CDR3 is TGTGCCAGCAAATATGCAGGGGATGCGGGAAGCTACACCTTC.

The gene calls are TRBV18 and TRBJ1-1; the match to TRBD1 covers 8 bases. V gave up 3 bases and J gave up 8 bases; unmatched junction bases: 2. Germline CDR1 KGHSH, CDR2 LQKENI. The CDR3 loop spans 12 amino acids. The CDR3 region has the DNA TGTGCCAGCTCACCGGGACAGGTGGAAGCTTTCTTT. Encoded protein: CASSPGQVEAFF.

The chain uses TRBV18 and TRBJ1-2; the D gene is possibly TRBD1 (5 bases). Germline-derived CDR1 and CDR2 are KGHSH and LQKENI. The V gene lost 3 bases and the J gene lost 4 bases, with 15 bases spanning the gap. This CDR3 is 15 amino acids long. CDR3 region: CASSPAGTEGYGYTF. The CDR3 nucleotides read TGTGCCAGCTCACCGGCCGGGACGGAAGGCTATGGCTACACCTTC.

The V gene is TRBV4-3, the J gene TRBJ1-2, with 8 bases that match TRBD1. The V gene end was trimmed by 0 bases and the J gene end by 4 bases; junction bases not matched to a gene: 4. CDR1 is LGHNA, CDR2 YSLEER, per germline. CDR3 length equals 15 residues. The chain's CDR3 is CASSQERDRFYGYTF. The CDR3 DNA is TGCGCCAGCAGCCAAGAAAGGGACAGGTTCTATGGCTACACCTTC.

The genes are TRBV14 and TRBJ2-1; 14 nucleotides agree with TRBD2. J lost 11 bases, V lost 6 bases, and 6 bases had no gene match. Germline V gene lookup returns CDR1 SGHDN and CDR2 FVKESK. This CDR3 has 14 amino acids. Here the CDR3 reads CASRTGTSGSKQFF. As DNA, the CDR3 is TGTGCCAGCAGGACCGGGACTAGCGGGAGTAAGCAGTTCTTC.

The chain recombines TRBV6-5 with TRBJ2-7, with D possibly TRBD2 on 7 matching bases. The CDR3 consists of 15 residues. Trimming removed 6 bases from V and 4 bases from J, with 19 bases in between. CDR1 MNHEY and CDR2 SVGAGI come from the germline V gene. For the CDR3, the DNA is TGTGCCAGCAGCATGAGGGGGGAGGGCCGATACGAGCAGTACTTC. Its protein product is CASSMRGEGRYEQYF.

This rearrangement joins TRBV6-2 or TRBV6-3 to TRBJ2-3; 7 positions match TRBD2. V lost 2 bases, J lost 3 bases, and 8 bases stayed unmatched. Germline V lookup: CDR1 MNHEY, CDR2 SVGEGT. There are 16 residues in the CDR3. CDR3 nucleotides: TGTGCCAGCAGTTACCGAACCTGGGGGGGGACAGATACGCAGTATTTT. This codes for CASSYRTWGGTDTQYF.

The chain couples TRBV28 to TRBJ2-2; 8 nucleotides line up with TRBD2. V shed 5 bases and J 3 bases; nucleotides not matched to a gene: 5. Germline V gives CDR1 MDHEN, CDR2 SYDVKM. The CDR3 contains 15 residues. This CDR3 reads CASSSREGHTGELFF. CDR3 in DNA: TGTGCCAGCAGTAGCCGGGAGGGCCACACCGGGGAGCTGTTTTTT.

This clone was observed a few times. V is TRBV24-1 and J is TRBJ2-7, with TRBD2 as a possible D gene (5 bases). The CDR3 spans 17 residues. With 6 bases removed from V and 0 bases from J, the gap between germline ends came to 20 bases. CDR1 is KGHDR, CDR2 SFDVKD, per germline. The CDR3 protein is CATSPQGRGLHSYEQYF. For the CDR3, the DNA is TGTGCCACCAGTCCCCAAGGTAGAGGGCTCCACTCCTACGAGCAGTACTTC.

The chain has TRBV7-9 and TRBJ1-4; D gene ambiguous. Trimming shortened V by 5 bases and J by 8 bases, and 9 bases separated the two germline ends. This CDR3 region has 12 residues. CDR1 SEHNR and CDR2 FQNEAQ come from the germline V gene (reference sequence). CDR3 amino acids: CASSIGGEKLFF. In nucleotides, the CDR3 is TGTGCCAGCAGCATCGGCGGGGAAAAACTGTTTTTT. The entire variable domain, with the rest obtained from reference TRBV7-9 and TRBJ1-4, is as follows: DTGVSQNPRHKITKRGQNVTFRCDPISEHNRLYWYRQTLGQGPEFLTYFQNEAQLEKSRLLSDRFSAERPKGSFSTLEIQRTEQGDSAMYLCASSIGGEKLFFGSGTQLSVL.